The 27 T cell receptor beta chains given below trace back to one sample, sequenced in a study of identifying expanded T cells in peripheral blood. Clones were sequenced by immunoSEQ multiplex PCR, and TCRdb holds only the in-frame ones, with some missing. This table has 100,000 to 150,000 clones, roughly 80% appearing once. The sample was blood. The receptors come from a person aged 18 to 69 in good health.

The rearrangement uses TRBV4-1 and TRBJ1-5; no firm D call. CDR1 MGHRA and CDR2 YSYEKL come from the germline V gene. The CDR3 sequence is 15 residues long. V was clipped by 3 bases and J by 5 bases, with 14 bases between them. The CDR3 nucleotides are TGCGCCAGCAGCCACTCCGGGAACGGGGATCAGCCCCAGCATTTT. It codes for CASSHSGNGDQPQHF.

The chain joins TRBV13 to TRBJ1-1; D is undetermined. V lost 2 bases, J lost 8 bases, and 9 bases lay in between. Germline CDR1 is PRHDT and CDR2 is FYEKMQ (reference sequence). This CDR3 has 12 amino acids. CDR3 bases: TGTGCCAGCAGCTTATTTGGGGAAGAAGCTTTCTTT. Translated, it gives CASSLFGEEAFF.

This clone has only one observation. CDR3 in amino acids: CASSLEQQETQYF. CDR3 bases: TGTGCCAGCAGCTTAGAACAGCAAGAGACCCAGTACTTC. The chain links TRBV11-3 to TRBJ2-5; D is unclear. V gave up 0 bases and J gave up 2 bases, with 4 bases separating them. This CDR3 contains 13 residues. Germline loops: CDR1 SGHNT, CDR2 YENEEA.

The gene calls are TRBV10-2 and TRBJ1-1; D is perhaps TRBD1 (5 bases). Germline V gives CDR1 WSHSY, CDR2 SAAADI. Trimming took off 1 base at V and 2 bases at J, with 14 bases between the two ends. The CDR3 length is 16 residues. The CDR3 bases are TGCGCCAGCAGTGAGTGGGGGAGCAGCTTAAACACTGAAGCTTTCTTT. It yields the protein CASSEWGSSLNTEAFF.

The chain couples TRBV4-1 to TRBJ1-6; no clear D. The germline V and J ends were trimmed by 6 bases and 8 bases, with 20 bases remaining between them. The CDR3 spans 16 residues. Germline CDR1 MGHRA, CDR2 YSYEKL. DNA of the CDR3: TGCGCCAGCAGGCAGAACCCGTCGGGCATGGATTCACCCCTCCACTTT. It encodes CASRQNPSGMDSPLHF.

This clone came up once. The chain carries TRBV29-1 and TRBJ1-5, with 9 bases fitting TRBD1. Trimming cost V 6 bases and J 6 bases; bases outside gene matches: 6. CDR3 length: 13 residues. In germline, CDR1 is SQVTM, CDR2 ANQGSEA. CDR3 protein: CSVSSTGGQPQHF. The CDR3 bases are TGCAGCGTGTCTTCGACAGGGGGTCAGCCCCAGCATTTT.

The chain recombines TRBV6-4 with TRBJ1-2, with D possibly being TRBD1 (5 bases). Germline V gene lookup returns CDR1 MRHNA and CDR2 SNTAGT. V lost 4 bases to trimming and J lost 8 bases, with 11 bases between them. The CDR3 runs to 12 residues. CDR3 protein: CASSGQGGGYTF. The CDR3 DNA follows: TGTGCCAGCAGTGGGCAGGGCGGGGGCTACACCTTC.

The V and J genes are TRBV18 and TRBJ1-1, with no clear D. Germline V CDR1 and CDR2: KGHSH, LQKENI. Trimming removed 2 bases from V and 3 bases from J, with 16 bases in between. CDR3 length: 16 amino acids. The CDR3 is CASSPTTVTSDTEAFF. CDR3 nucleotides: TGTGCCAGCTCACCAACGACGGTTACCTCGGACACTGAAGCTTTCTTT.

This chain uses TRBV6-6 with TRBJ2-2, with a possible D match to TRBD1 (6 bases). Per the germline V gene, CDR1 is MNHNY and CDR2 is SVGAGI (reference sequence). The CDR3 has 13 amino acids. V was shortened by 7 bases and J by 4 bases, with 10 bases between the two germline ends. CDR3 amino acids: CASTEDSTGELFF. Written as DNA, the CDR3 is TGTGCCAGCACCGAGGACAGCACCGGGGAGCTGTTTTTT.

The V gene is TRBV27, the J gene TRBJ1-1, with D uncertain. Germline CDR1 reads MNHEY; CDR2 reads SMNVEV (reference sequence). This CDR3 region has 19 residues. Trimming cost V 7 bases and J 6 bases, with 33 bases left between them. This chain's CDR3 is CASNRRMPYPLNTDSEAFF. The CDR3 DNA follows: TGTGCCAGCAACAGACGGATGCCCTACCCCTTGAACACTGATTCTGAAGCTTTCTTT.

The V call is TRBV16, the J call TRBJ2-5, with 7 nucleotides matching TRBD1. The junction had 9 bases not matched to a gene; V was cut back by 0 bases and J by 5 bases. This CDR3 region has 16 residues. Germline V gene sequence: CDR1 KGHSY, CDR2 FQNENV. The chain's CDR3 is CASSQSPWTGRETQYF. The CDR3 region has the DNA TGTGCCAGCAGCCAATCTCCCTGGACAGGTAGGGAGACCCAGTACTTC.

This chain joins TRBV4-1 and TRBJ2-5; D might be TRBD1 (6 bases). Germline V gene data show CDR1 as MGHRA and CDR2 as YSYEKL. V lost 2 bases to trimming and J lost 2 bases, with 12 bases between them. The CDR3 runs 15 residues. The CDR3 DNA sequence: TGCGCCAGCAGCCAACAGGGGTGGGGGCAAGAGACCCAGTACTTC. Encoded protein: CASSQQGWGQETQYF.

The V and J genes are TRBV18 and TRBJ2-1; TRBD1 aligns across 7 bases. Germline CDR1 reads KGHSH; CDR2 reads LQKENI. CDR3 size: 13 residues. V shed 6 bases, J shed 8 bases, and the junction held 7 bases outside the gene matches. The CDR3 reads CASSLTGAHEQFF. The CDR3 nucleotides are TGTGCCAGCTCTCTTACAGGGGCCCATGAGCAGTTCTTC.

For the CDR3, the DNA is TGTGCCAGCACCACACAGGGGCCAGCATCCACAGATACGCAGTATTTT. This encodes CASTTQGPASTDTQYF. V usage is TRBV2 and J usage is TRBJ2-3, with TRBD1 matching 7 bases. Germline V gene lookup returns CDR1 SNHLY and CDR2 FYNNEI. There are 16 residues in the CDR3. The J segment lost 2 bases and the V segment lost 7 bases, leaving 12 bases of the junction unmatched.

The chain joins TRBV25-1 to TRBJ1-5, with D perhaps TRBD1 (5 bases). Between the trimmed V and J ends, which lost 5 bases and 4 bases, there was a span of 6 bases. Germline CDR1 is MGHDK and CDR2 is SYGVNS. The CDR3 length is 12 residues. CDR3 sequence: CASSSGNQPQHF. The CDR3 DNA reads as TGTGCCAGCAGTTCAGGGAATCAGCCCCAGCATTTT.

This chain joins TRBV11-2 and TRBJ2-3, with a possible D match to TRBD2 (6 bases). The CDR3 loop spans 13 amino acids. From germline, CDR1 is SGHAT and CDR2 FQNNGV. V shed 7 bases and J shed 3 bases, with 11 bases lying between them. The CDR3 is CASTRGGTDTQYF. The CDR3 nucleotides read TGTGCCAGCACTCGTGGGGGGACAGATACGCAGTATTTT.

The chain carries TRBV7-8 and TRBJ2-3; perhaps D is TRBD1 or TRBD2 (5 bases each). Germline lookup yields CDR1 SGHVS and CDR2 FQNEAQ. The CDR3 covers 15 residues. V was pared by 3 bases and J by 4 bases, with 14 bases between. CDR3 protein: CASSFPRGKADTQYF. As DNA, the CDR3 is TGTGCCAGCAGCTTTCCGAGGGGTAAAGCAGATACGCAGTATTTT.

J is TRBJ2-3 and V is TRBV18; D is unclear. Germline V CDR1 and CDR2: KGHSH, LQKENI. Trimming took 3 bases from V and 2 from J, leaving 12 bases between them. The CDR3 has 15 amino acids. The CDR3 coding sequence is TGTGCCAGCTCACCGGGGATAACTTACACAGATACGCAGTATTTT. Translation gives CASSPGITYTDTQYF.

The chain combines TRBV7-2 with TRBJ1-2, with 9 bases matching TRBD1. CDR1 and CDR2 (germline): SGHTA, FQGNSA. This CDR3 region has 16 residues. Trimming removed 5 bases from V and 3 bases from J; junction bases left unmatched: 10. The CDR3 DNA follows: TGTGCCAGCAGCATCTCGTACAGGGGGCACGACTATGGCTACACCTTC. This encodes CASSISYRGHDYGYTF.

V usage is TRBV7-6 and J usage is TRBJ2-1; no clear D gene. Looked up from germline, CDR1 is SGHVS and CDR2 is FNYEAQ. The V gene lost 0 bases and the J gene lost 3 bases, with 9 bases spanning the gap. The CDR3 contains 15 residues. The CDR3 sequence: CASSLAGSNYNEQFF. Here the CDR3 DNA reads TGTGCCAGCAGCTTAGCCGGGTCGAACTACAATGAGCAGTTCTTC.

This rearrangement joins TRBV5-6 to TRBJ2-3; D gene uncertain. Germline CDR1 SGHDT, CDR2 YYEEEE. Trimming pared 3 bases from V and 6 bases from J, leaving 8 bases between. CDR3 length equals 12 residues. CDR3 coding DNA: TGTGCCAGCAGCTCGCCTTCGGATACGCAGTATTTT. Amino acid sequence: CASSSPSDTQYF.

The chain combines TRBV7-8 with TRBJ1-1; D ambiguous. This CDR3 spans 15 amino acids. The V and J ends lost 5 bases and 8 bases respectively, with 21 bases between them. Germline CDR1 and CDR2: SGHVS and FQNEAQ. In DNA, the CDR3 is TGTGCCAGCAGCGGATCAAACCTCTTAGTGGGCGAAGCTTTCTTT. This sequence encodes CASSGSNLLVGEAFF. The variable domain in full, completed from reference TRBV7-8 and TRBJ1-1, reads GAGVSQSPRYKVAKRGQDVALRCDPISGHVSLFWYQQALGQGPEFLTYFQNEAQLDKSGLPSDRFFAERPEGSVSTLKIQRTQQEDSAVYLCASSGSNLLVGEAFFGQGTRLTVV.

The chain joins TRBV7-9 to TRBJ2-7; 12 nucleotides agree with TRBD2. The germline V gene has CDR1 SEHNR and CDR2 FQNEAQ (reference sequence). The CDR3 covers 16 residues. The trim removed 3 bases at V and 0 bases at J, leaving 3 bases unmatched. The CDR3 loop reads CASSFGLAGSSYEQYF. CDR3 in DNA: TGTGCCAGCAGCTTTGGACTAGCGGGGTCCTCCTACGAGCAGTACTTC. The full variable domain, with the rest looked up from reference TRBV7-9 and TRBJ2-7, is DTGVSQNPRHKITKRGQNVTFRCDPISEHNRLYWYRQTLGQGPEFLTYFQNEAQLEKSRLLSDRFSAERPKGSFSTLEIQRTEQGDSAMYLCASSFGLAGSSYEQYFGPGTRLTVT.

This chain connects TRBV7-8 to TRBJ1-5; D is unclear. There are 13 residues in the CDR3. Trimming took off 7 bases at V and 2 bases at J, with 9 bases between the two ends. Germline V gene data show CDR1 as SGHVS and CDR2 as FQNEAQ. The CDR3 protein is CASTQDGNQPQHF. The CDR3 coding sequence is TGTGCCAGCACCCAGGACGGCAATCAGCCCCAGCATTTT.

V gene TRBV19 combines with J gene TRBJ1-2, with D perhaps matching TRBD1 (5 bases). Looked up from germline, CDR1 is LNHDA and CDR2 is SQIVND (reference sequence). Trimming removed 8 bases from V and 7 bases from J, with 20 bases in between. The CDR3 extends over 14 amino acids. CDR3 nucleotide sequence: TGTGCCAGTGCCCCACGTGGGCAGGGTCTTGGCTACACCTTC. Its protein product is CASAPRGQGLGYTF.

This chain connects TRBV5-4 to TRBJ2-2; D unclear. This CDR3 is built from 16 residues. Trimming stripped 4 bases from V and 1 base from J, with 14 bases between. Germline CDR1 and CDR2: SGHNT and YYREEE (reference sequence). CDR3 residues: CASSVARTLNTGELFF. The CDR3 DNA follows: TGTGCCAGCAGCGTTGCGCGAACTTTGAACACCGGGGAGCTGTTTTTT. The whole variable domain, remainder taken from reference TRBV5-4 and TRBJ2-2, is ETGVTQSPTHLIKTRGQQVTLRCSSQSGHNTVSWYQQALGQGPQFIFQYYREEENGRGNFPPRFSGLQFPNYSSELNVNALELDDSALYLCASSVARTLNTGELFFGEGSRLTVL.

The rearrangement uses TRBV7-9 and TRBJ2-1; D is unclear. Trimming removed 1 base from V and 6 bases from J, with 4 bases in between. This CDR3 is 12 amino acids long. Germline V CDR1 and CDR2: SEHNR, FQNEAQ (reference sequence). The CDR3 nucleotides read TGTGCCAGCAGCTTAGGCTTCAATGAGCAGTTCTTC. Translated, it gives CASSLGFNEQFF.